This TCR beta chain was documented in a study of HIV-infected patients and healthy controls. Study results and limitations: Untreated HIV+ repertoires had roughly threefold fewer distinct CDR3s and lower Shannon diversity than healthy controls. CDR3 sharing between individuals was lower in HIV-infected patients than in healthy controls. HIV-associated CDR3 frequencies dropped significantly during therapy; CMV-associated ones, mostly rising, changed nonsignificantly.

The repertoire came from unfractionated whole blood and reflected all unsorted peripheral T cells. Reverse transcription used 500 to 550 ng RNA and constant-region primers for alpha and beta. Using multiplexing indices, alpha and beta chain libraries were generated apart by chain-specific third strand synthesis. Second strand DNA was synthesized using a primer at the SP2 site. TCRdb analysed the 5' RACE reads with MiXCR anew, one entry per CDR3 protein. This repertoire shows under 20,000 distinct CDR3 sequences, approximately 9.6% found once; its top ten account for about 2.6%. This clonotype was counted many times. The antigen is undetermined. This CDR3 spans 15 amino acids. The ends were cut back, 1 base at V and 4 bases at J, with 13 bases in the middle. Germline V gene lookup returns CDR1 LNHNV and CDR2 YYDKDF (reference sequence).

The origin of this receptor is an adult in good health. The sequenced material came from blood. This chain uses TRBV15 with TRBJ2-5, with D unresolved. CDR3 protein: CATSRATLGIETQYF. Here the CDR3 DNA reads TGTGCCACCAGCAGAGCCACCCTGGGGATAGAGACCCAGTACTTC.